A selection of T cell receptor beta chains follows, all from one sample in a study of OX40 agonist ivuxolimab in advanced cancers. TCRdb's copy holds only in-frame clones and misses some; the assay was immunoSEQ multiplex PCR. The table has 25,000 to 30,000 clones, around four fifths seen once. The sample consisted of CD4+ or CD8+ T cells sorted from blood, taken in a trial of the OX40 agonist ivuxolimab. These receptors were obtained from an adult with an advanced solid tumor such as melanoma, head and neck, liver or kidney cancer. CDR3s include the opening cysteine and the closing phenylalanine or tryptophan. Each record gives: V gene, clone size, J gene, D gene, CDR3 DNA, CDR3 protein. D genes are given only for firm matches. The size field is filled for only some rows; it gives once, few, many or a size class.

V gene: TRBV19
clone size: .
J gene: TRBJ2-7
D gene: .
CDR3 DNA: TGTGCCAGTAGTATCGCCTCGACTCCTTGGAACGAGCAGTACTTC
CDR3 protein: CASSIASTPWNEQYF

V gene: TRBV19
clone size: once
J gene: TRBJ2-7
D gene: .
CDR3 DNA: TGTGCCAGTAGTATAGATGCAGGTAGATCCTACGAGCAGTACTTC
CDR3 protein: CASSIDAGRSYEQYF

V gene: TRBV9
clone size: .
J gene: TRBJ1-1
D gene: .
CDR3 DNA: TGTGCCAGCAACACGGACAACCAGAACACTGAAGCTTTCTTT
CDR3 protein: CASNTDNQNTEAFF

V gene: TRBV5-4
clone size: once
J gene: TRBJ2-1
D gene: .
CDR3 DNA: TGTGCCAGCAGCTTGAGAGGGGGCAATGAGCAGTTCTTC
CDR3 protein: CASSLRGGNEQFF

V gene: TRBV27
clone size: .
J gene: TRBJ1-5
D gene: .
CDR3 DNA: TGTGCCAGCAGTTTGGTAACTGGAGATGGGCCCCAGCATTTT
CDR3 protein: CASSLVTGDGPQHF

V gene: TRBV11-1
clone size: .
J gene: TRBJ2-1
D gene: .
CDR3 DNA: TGTGCCAGCAGCCCCTCGCGGGTGACCTACAATGAGCAGTTCTTC
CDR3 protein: CASSPSRVTYNEQFF

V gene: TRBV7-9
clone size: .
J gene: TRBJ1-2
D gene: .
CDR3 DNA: TGTGCCAGCAGCCTCTTAGGGGGTCAAAAGGGCTATGGCTACACCTTC
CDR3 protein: CASSLLGGQKGYGYTF

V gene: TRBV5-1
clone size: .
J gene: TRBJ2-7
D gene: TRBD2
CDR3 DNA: TGCGCCAGCAGCTTAGGCGGGGGGACCTACGAGCAGTACTTC
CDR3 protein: CASSLGGGTYEQYF

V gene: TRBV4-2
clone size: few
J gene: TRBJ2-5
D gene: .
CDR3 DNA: TGTGCCAGCAGCCCAGGGGGGGGGCTAGAGACCCAGTACTTC
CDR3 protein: CASSPGGGLETQYF

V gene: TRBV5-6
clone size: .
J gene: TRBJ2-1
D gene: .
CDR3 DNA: TGTGCCAGCAGCCCGAGGGGGCTAGCGGATGAGCAGTTCTTC
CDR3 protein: CASSPRGLADEQFF

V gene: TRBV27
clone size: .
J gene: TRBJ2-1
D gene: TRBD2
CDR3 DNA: TGTGCCAGCAGTTTAATAGGCCCTAGCGGGGGGGCCGGTGAGCAGTTCTTC
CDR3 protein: CASSLIGPSGGAGEQFF

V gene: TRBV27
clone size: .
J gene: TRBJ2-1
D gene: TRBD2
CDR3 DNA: TGTGCCAGCAGTTTATCGCCTAGCGGGAGTGGTAATGAGCAGTTCTTC
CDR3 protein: CASSLSPSGSGNEQFF

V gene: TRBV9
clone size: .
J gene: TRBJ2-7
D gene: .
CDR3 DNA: TGTGCCAGCAGCGTAGGGGATCTAGTGAGCCTCCCCTACGAGCAGTACTTC
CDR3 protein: CASSVGDLVSLPYEQYF

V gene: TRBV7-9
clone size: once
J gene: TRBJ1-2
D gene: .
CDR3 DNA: TGTGCCAGCGGATGGGACACCATGGGTGGCTACACCTTC
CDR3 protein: CASGWDTMGGYTF

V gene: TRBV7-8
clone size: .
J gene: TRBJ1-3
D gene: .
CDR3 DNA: TGTGCCAGCAGCTTAGCTCGGGGCCTCTCTGGAAACACCATATATTTT
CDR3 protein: CASSLARGLSGNTIYF

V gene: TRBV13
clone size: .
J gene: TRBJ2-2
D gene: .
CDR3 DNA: TGTGCCAGCAGCCGAACAGGGAACACCGGGGAGCTGTTTTTT
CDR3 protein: CASSRTGNTGELFF

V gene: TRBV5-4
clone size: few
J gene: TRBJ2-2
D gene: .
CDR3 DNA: TGTGCCAGCAGCTTGGGTAGGGAGCTGTTTTTT
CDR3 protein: CASSLGRELFF

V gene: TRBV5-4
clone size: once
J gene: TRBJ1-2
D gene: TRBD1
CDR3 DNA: TGTGCCAGCAGTCGGGACAGGGCCTTTTATGGCTACACCTTC
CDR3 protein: CASSRDRAFYGYTF

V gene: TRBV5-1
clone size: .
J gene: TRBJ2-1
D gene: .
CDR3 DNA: TGCGCCAGCAGCTTGGAGGGCACCAACAATGAGCAGTTCTTC
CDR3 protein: CASSLEGTNNEQFF

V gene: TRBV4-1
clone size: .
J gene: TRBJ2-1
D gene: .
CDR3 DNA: TGCGCCAGCAGCCAATCCCCTGACATGAATGAGCAGTTCTTC
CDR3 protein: CASSQSPDMNEQFF

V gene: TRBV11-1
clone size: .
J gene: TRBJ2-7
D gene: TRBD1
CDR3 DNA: TGTGCCAGCAGCTCGACAGGGACCGAGGAGCAGTACTTC
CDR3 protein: CASSSTGTEEQYF

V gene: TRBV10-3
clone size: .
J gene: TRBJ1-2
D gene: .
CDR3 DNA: TGTGCCATCAGTGAGTATATGTTAGGACGAGCATCTTATGGCTACACCTTC
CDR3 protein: CAISEYMLGRASYGYTF

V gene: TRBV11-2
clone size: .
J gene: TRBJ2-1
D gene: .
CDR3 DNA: TGTGCCAGCAGCCACTCGGCTGGCGTGGGGGGCAATGAGCAGTTCTTC
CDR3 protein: CASSHSAGVGGNEQFF

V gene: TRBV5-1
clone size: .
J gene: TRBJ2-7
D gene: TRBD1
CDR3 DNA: TGCGCCAGCAGCCGAGATCCGGGGACAGTTAACTACGAGCAGTACTTC
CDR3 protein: CASSRDPGTVNYEQYF

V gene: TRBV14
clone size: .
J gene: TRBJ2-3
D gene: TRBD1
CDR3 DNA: TGTGCCAGCAGCCAAGCACTCGCTGGGGACAGGGGGGCGCACAGGGATACGCAGTATTTT
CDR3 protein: CASSQALAGDRGAHRDTQYF

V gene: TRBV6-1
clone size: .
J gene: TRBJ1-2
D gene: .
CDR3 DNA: TGTGCCAGCAGTGGCCGGGACAAGGACTATGGCTACACCTTC
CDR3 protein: CASSGRDKDYGYTF

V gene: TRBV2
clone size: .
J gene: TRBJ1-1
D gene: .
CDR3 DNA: TGTGCCAGCAGTGAAATGGGATACCCTGAAGCTTTCTTT
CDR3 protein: CASSEMGYPEAFF

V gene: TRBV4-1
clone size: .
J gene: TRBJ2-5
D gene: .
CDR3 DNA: TGCGCCAGCAGCCCATACGACACCTACCAAGAGACCCAGTACTTC
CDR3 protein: CASSPYDTYQETQYF

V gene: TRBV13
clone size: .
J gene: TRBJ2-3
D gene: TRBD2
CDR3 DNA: TGTGCCAGCAGCATTACTAGCGGGGATACAGATACGCAGTATTTT
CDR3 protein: CASSITSGDTDTQYF

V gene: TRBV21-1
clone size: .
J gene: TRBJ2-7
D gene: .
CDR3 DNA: TGTGCCAGCAGCAAAGAAGGGGGGTCCTACGAGCAGTACTTC
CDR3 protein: CASSKEGGSYEQYF

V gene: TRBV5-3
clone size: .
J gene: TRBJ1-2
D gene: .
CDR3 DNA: TGTGCCAGAAGCCCGGCGGGAAATCGAGGCTACACCTTC
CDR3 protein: CARSPAGNRGYTF

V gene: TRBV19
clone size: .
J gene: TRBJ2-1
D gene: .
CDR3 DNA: TGTGCCAGTAGTTATCAGGGGTCTTACAATGAGCAGTTCTTC
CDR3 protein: CASSYQGSYNEQFF

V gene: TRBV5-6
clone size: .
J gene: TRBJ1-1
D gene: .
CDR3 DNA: TGTGCCAGCAGCTTGGCCAGGTGGGGTGAAGCTTTCTTT
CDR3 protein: CASSLARWGEAFF

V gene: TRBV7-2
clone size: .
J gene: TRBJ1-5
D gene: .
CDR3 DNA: TGTGCCAGCAGCTTAGAGCCAGTGGGCAATCAGCCCCAGCATTTT
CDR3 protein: CASSLEPVGNQPQHF

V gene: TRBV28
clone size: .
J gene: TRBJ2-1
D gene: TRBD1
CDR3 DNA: TGTGCCAGCGAAGGGACAGGGTTCTCCTACAATGAGCAGTTCTTC
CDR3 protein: CASEGTGFSYNEQFF

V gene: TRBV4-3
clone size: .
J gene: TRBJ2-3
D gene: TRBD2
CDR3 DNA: TGCGCCAGCAGCCAAGAAGCGGGGAGCACAGATACGCAGTATTTT
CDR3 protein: CASSQEAGSTDTQYF

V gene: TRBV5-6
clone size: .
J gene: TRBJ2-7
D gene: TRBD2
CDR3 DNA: TGTGCCAGCAGGGGGACTAGCGGGGGGGGGCAGTACTTC
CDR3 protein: CASRGTSGGGQYF

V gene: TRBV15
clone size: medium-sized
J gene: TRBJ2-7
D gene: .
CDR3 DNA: TGTGCCACCAGCAGAGAGAGGGGCGCCGGTCCCGAGCAGTACTTC
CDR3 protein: CATSRERGAGPEQYF

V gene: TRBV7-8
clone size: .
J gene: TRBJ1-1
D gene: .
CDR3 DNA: TGTGCCAGCAGCCTTACCGAGTGGGCTTTCTTT
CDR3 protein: CASSLTEWAFF

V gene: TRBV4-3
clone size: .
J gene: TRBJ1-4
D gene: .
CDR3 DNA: TGCGCCAGCAGCCAAGATTCTGTGGGAGCGGAAAAACTGTTTTTT
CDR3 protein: CASSQDSVGAEKLFF

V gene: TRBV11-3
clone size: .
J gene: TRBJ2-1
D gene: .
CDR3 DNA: TGTGCCAGCAGCTCCCGGACCCTGGGCTCCTACAATGAGCAGTTCTTC
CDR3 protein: CASSSRTLGSYNEQFF

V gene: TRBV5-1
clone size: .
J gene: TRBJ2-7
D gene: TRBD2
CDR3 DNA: TGCGCCAGCAGCGAATGGACGGGGGGCTACGAGCAGTACTTC
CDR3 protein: CASSEWTGGYEQYF

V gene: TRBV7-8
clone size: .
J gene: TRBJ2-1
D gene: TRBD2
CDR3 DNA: TGTGCCAGCAGCTCGACTAGCGGCCCGTCCTACAATGAGCAGTTCTTC
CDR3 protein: CASSSTSGPSYNEQFF

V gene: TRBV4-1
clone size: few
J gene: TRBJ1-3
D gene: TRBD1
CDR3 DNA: TGCGCCAGCAGCCAAGGGACAGGGACTGGAAACACCATATATTTT
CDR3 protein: CASSQGTGTGNTIYF

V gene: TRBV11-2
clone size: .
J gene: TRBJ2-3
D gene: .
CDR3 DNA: TGTGCCAGCAGCCGCGCGGGCGGAAGCACAGATACGCAGTATTTT
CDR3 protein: CASSRAGGSTDTQYF

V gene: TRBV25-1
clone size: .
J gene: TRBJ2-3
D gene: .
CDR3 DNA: TGTGCCAGCATTCCAGGCCTTAGCACAGATACGCAGTATTTT
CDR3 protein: CASIPGLSTDTQYF

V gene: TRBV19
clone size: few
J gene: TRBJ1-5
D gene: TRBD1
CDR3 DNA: TGTGCCAGTAAGGAGACAGGGGGCTATCAGCCCCAGCATTTT
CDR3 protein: CASKETGGYQPQHF

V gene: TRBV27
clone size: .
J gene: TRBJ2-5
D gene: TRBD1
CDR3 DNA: TGTGCCAGCAGTCCACAGGGGCTAGGAGAGACCCAGTACTTC
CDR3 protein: CASSPQGLGETQYF

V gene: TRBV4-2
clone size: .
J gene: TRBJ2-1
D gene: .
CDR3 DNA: TGTGCCAGCAGCCAGAGGCACAATGAGCAGTTCTTC
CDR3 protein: CASSQRHNEQFF

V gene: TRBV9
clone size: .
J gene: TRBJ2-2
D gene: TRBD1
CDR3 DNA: TGTGCCAGCAGCGGTCAGGGACAGAAAAACACCGGGGAGCTGTTTTTT
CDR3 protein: CASSGQGQKNTGELFF

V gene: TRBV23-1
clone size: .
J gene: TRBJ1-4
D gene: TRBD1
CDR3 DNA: TGCGCCAGCAGCCGGGGACAGGGAGGCGAAAAACTGTTTTTT
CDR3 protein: CASSRGQGGEKLFF

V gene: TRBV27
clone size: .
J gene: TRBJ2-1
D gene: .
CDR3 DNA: TGTGCCAGCAGCGGGGGAAATCCCTACAATGAGCAGTTCTTC
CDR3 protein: CASSGGNPYNEQFF